Listed below are T cell receptor beta chains from one sample, sequenced in a study of shared clonotypes between healthy human individuals. TCRdb's copy holds only in-frame clones and misses some; the assay was immunoSEQ multiplex PCR. The table has 2,100,000 or so clones, 90% to 96% seen once. The sequencing sample was made of naive CD4+ T cells sorted from blood. The receptors stem from a man aged 18-30 years in good health. Both conserved end residues are part of each CDR3. D genes are given only for firm matches. Rows may omit the clone size; those that give it use once, few, many or a size class.

V	D	size	J	DNA	CDR3
TRBV5-1	.	.	TRBJ2-5	TGCGCCAGCAGCTTGTTGACAGGGAGGGAGACCCAGTACTTC	CASSLLTGRETQYF
TRBV11-2	TRBD2	.	TRBJ2-5	TGTGCCAGCAGCTTAGATAGTACGGTCACTAGCGGGAGATATGAGACCCAGTACTTC	CASSLDSTVTSGRYETQYF
TRBV5-1	.	.	TRBJ2-7	TGCGCCAGCAGCCTTACCCGGGGCTTGGAGCAGTACTTC	CASSLTRGLEQYF
TRBV6-5	.	.	TRBJ1-6	TGTGCCAGCGGCCGAGAAGCTAATTCACCCCTCCACTTT	CASGREANSPLHF
TRBV11-2	.	.	TRBJ2-5	TGTGCCAGCAGCTTATGGGGCAGGGAAGAGACCCAGTACTTC	CASSLWGREETQYF
TRBV10-3	TRBD1	.	TRBJ2-3	TGTGCCATCAGTGAGTCGCAGGGGGCTGTAGATACGCAGTATTTT	CAISESQGAVDTQYF
TRBV18	.	.	TRBJ2-7	TGTGCCAGCTCACCAATTTCAGCAGGGTCCCCCTACGAGCAGTACTTC	CASSPISAGSPYEQYF
TRBV19	TRBD1	.	TRBJ2-3	TGTGCCAGTAGTCCCGGACAGGGTGTGATAGATACGCAGTATTTT	CASSPGQGVIDTQYF
TRBV6-6	TRBD1	.	TRBJ1-6	TGTGCCAGCAGTCAATCGACAGGGTTGGGTTCACCCCTCCACTTT	CASSQSTGLGSPLHF
TRBV18	TRBD1	.	TRBJ1-5	TGTGCCAGCTCACCGGGACAGGGAAGAAATCAGCCCCAGCATTTT	CASSPGQGRNQPQHF
TRBV5-1	.	.	TRBJ2-7	TGCGCCAGCAGCCTGGCGTGGGGCGTTGCCTACGAGCAGTACTTC	CASSLAWGVAYEQYF
TRBV19	.	.	TRBJ2-4	TGTGCCAGTATAGGGGTGGGGGAAGCCAAAAACATTCAGTACTTC	CASIGVGEAKNIQYF
TRBV18	TRBD2	.	TRBJ2-1	TGTGCCAGCTCACGGACTAGCGGGAGTGTCTATGAGCAGTTCTTC	CASSRTSGSVYEQFF
TRBV19	.	.	TRBJ2-3	TGTGCCAGTAGTATTGGCAGGGGTCGCCAAACGCAGTATTTT	CASSIGRGRQTQYF
TRBV29-1	.	.	TRBJ2-5	TGCAGCGTTGCTCCTCAGGGACAAGAGACCCAGTACTTC	CSVAPQGQETQYF
TRBV7-2	.	.	TRBJ2-5	TGTGCCAGCAGCCTGTACCAAGAGACCCAGTACTTC	CASSLYQETQYF
TRBV7-2	.	.	TRBJ2-5	TGTGCCAGCAGCTTCGGGTCGGAGACCCAGTACTTC	CASSFGSETQYF
TRBV28	TRBD1	.	TRBJ2-7	TGTGCCAGCAGTATGAGACAGGGGATTTCCTACGAGCAGTACTTC	CASSMRQGISYEQYF
TRBV5-1	TRBD2	.	TRBJ2-5	TGCGCCAGCAGCTTGGGGTCGGGAGGAGGGCCCCAAGAGACCCAGTACTTC	CASSLGSGGGPQETQYF
TRBV30	.	.	TRBJ1-2	TGTGCCTGGAGTGGGCAGGCCACGCTAAATGGCTACACCTTC	CAWSGQATLNGYTF
TRBV28	TRBD1	.	TRBJ2-7	TGTGCCAGCACCATGGAGGGACAGGGCTCCTACGAGCAGTACTTC	CASTMEGQGSYEQYF
TRBV5-4	TRBD1	.	TRBJ2-2	TGTGCCAGCAGCTTTGGCCGGGACAGGCTCACCGGGGAGCTGTTTTTT	CASSFGRDRLTGELFF
TRBV4-1	TRBD1	.	TRBJ2-7	TGCGCCAGCAGCCAAACCGGGACAGACGATTACGAGCAGTACTTC	CASSQTGTDDYEQYF
TRBV5-1	.	.	TRBJ1-1	TGCGCCAGCAGCCAGTCCCCAGGACAGAACACTGAAGCTTTCTTT	CASSQSPGQNTEAFF
TRBV2	.	.	TRBJ2-5	TGTGCCAGCAGTGACAGGGGTTTTCGGGAGACCCAGTACTTC	CASSDRGFRETQYF
TRBV5-3	TRBD1	.	TRBJ2-7	TGTGCCAGAAGCTCCCGGGACAGGTCCTACGAGCAGTACTTC	CARSSRDRSYEQYF
TRBV2	.	.	TRBJ1-5	TGTGCCAGCAGTCCCGATTTCAATCAGCCCCAGCATTTT	CASSPDFNQPQHF
TRBV7-9	.	.	TRBJ2-3	TGTGCCAGCAGCTTTGTATTAGCAGACACAGATACGCAGTATTTT	CASSFVLADTDTQYF
TRBV7-9	.	.	TRBJ1-1	TGTGCCAGCAGCCCACAGGGTCCCACTGAAGCTTTCTTT	CASSPQGPTEAFF
TRBV5-6	TRBD2	.	TRBJ2-3	TGTGCCAGCAGCTCCCGACTAGCGGGGGGGCAGACGCAGTATTTT	CASSSRLAGGQTQYF
TRBV10-3	.	.	TRBJ2-3	TGTGCCAGTACCCGGGACACAGATACGCAGTATTTT	CASTRDTDTQYF
TRBV30	TRBD2	.	TRBJ2-5	TGTGCCTGGACCCAAAAGCGGGAGACTTTGGAGACCCAGTACTTC	CAWTQKRETLETQYF
TRBV10-3	.	.	TRBJ1-1	TGTGCCATCAGTGCCTGGAGGACAATGAACACTGAAGCTTTCTTT	CAISAWRTMNTEAFF
TRBV6-6	.	.	TRBJ1-6	TGTGCCAGCAGTTACTCGGGGCTTAATTCACCCCTCCACTTT	CASSYSGLNSPLHF
TRBV9	.	.	TRBJ2-1	TGTGCCAGCAGCGTAGGCTATGAGCAGTTCTTC	CASSVGYEQFF
TRBV6-6	TRBD1	.	TRBJ2-7	TGTGCCAGCAGTTACTCACAGGGGAGCTACGAGCAGTACTTC	CASSYSQGSYEQYF
TRBV18	.	.	TRBJ2-7	TGTGCCAGCTCACCACCGGGACCGCCCTACGAGCAGTACTTC	CASSPPGPPYEQYF
TRBV30	.	.	TRBJ1-2	TGTGCCTGGAGTGGTCTGGGGGGTGGCGGCTACACCTTC	CAWSGLGGGGYTF
TRBV5-1	TRBD2	.	TRBJ2-7	TGCGCCAGCAGCGGGAGCACGGGGGGCTACGAGCAGTACTTC	CASSGSTGGYEQYF
TRBV30	TRBD1	.	TRBJ2-2	TGTGCCTGGAGGGACAGGGAGCTTGCGAACACCGGGGAGCTGTTTTTT	CAWRDRELANTGELFF
TRBV19	.	.	TRBJ1-3	TGTGCCAGTAGCATACAGAGATCAGGAAACACCATATATTTT	CASSIQRSGNTIYF
TRBV7-2	.	.	TRBJ2-2	TGTGCCAGCAGCAAGGGACGGTTGAACACCGGGGAGCTGTTTTTT	CASSKGRLNTGELFF
TRBV30	TRBD1	.	TRBJ2-7	TGTGCCTGGGAGGCCGGGGACAGGGGATCCTACGAGCAGTACTTC	CAWEAGDRGSYEQYF
TRBV18	TRBD1	once	TRBJ2-3	TGTGCCAGCTCACGTCCTATCGGGACAGTAAGCACAGATACGCAGTATTTT	CASSRPIGTVSTDTQYF
TRBV4-3	.	.	TRBJ1-6	TGCGCCAGCAGGATGGCGGTCAATTCACCCCTCCACTTT	CASRMAVNSPLHF
TRBV6-1	.	.	TRBJ1-6	TGTGCCAGCAGTGAATTCCCGGGGGTGAATTCACCCCTCCACTTT	CASSEFPGVNSPLHF
TRBV2	TRBD2	once	TRBJ2-7	TGTGCCAGCAGTCTCGGGCGGGGGGCCCTCTACGAGCAGTACTTC	CASSLGRGALYEQYF
TRBV5-6	TRBD2	.	TRBJ2-1	TGTGCCAGCAAAGGGGAGGGATTAGGCGGGAGCTATGAGCAGTTCTTC	CASKGEGLGGSYEQFF
TRBV30	.	.	TRBJ1-1	TGTGCCTGGAGTTCTGATAGACTGAGGAGCTTGGCTTTCTTT	CAWSSDRLRSLAFF
TRBV30	.	once	TRBJ1-3	TGTGCCTGGGGTCAGGGGACTGGAAACACCATATATTTT	CAWGQGTGNTIYF
TRBV15	.	.	TRBJ1-4	TGTGCCACCAGCAGAGGCTTCGCCGCAACTAATGAAAAACTGTTTTTT	CATSRGFAATNEKLFF
TRBV6-5	.	.	TRBJ1-1	TGTGCCAGCAGTTACTCGAGGAACACTGAAGCTTTCTTT	CASSYSRNTEAFF
TRBV10-2	TRBD1	.	TRBJ2-7	TGCGCCAGCAGCGCCAGGGACAGGAGCTCCTACGAGCAGTACTTC	CASSARDRSSYEQYF